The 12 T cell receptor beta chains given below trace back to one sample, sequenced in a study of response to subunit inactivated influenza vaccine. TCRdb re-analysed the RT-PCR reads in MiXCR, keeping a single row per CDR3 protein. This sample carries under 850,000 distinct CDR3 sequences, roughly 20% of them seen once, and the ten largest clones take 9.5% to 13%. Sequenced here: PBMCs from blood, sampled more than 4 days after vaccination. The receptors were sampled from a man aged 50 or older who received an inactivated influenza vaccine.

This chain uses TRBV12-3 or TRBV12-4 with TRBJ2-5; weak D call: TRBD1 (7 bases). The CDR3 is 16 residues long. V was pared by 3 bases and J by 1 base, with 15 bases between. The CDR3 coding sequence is TGTGCCAGCAGTTTTGGAGGGACAGTATCCCAAGAGACCCAGTACTTC. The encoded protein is CASSFGGTVSQETQYF.

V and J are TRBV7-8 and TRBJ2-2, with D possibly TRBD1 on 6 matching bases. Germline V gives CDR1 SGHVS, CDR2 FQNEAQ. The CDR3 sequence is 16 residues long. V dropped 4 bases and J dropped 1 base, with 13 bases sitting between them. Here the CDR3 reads CASSYSGTQNTGELFF. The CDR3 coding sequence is TGTGCCAGCAGCTACTCCGGGACACAGAACACCGGGGAGCTGTTTTTT.

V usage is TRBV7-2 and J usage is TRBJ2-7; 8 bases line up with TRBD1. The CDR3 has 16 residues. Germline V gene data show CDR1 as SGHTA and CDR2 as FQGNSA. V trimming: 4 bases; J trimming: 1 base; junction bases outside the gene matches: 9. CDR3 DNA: TGTGCCAGCAGCTCGGCGACAGGGGCGAGTTCCTACGAGCAGTACTTC. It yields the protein CASSSATGASSYEQYF.

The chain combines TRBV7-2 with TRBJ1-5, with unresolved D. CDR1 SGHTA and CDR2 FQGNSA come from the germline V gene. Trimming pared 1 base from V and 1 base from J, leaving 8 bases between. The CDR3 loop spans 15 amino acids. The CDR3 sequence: CASSLEGSSNQPQHF. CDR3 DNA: TGTGCCAGCAGCTTAGAGGGTTCGAGCAATCAGCCCCAGCATTTT.

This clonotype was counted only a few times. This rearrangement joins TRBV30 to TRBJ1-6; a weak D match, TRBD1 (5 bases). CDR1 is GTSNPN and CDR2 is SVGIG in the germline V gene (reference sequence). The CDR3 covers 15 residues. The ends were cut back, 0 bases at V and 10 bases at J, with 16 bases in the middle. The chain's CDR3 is CAWSVLGTQGSPLHF. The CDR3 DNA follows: TGTGCCTGGAGTGTACTTGGGACCCAAGGATCACCCCTCCACTTT. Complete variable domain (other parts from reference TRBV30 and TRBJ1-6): SQTIHQWPATLVQPVGSPLSLECTVEGTSNPNLYWYRQAAGRGLQLLFYSVGIGQISSEVPQNLSASRPQDRQFILSSKKLLLSDSGFYLCAWSVLGTQGSPLHFGNGTRLTVT.

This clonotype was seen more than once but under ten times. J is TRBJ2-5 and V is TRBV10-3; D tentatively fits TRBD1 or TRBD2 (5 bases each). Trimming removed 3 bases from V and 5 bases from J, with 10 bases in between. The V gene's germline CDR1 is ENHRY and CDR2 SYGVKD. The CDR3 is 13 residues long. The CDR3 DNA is TGTGCCATCAGTGATGGGGGTAGGGAGACCCAGTACTTC. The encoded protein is CAISDGGRETQYF.

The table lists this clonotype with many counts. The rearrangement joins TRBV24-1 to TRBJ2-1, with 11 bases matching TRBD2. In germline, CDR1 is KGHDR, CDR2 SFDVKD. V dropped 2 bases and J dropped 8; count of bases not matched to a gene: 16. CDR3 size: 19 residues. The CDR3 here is CATSDSRLAGTGKLYEQFF. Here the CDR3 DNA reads TGTGCCACCAGTGATTCGAGACTAGCGGGAACGGGGAAATTATATGAGCAGTTCTTC.

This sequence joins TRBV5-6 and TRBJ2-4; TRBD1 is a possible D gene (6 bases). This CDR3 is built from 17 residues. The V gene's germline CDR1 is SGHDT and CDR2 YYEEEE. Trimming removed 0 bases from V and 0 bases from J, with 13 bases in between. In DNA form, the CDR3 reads TGTGCCAGCAGCTTGGGCAGGGGCCCATCAGCCAAAAACATTCAGTACTTC. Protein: CASSLGRGPSAKNIQYF.

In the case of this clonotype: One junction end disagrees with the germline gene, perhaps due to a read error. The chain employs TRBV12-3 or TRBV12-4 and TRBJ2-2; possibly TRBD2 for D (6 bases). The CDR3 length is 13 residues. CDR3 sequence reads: CASSNGGTGQLFF. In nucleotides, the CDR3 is TGTGCCAGCAGTAATGGGGGGACCGGGCAGCTGTTTTTT.

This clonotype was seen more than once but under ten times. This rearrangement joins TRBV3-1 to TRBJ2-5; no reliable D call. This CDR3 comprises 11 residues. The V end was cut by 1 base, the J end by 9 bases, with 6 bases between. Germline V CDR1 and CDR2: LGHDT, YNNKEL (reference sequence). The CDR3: CASSQGPPQYF. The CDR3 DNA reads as TGTGCCAGCAGCCAAGGACCCCCCCAGTACTTC.

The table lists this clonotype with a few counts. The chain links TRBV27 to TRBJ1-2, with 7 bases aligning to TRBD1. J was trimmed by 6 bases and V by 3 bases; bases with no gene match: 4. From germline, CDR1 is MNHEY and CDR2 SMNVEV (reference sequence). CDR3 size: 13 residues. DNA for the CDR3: TGTGCCAGCAGTTTGGACAGGTGGAATGGCTACACCTTC. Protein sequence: CASSLDRWNGYTF.

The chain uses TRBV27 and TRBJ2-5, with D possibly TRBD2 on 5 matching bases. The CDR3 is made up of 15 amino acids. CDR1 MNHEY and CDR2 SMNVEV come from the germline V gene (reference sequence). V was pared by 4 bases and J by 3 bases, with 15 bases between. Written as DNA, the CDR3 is TGTGCCAGCAGTTCGCGGGCAGAGTCGAAAGAGACCCAGTACTTC. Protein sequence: CASSSRAESKETQYF.